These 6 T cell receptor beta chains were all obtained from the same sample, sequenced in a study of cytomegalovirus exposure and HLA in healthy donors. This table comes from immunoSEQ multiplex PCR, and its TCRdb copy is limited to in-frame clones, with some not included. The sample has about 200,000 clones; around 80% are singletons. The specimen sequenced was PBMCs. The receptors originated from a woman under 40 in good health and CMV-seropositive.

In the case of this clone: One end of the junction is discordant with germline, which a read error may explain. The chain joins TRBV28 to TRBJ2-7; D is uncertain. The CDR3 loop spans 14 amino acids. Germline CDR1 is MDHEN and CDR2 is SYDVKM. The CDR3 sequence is CASSLSRRGYGQYF. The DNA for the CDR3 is TGTGCCAGCAGTCTCTCTAGGCGTGGTTACGGGCAGTACTTC.

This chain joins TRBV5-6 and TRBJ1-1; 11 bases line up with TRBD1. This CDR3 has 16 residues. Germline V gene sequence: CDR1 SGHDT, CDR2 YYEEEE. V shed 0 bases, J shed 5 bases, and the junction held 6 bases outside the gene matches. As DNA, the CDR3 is TGTGCCAGCAGCTTGGCGGTCGGGACAGGGGGAACTGAAGCTTTCTTT. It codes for CASSLAVGTGGTEAFF.

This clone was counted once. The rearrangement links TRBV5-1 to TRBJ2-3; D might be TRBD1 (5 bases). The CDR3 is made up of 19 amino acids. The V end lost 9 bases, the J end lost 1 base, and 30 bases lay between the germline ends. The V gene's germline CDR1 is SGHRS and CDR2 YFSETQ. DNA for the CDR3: TGCGCCAACATGGAAATCGCAGGGCCCTCCTCATTCGGCACAGATACGCAGTATTTT. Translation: CANMEIAGPSSFGTDTQYF. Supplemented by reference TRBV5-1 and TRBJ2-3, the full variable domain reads KAGVTQTPRYLIKTRGQQVTLSCSPISGHRSVSWYQQTPGQGLQFLFEYFSETQRNKGNFPGRFSGRQFSNSRSEMNVSTLELGDSALYLCANMEIAGPSSFGTDTQYFGPGTRLTVL.

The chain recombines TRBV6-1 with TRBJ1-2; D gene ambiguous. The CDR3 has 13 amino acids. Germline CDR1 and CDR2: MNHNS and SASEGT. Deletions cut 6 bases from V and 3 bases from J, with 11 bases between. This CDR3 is CASSPERHYGYTF. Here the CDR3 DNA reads TGTGCCAGCAGCCCTGAGCGTCACTATGGCTACACCTTC.

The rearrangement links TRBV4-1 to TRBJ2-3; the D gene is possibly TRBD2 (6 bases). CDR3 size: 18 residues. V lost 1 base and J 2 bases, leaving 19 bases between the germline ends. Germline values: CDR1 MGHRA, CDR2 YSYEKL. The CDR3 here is CASSQAAGGRDPTDTQYF. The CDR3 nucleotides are TGCGCCAGCAGCCAAGCCGCGGGTGGGCGGGACCCCACAGATACGCAGTATTTT.

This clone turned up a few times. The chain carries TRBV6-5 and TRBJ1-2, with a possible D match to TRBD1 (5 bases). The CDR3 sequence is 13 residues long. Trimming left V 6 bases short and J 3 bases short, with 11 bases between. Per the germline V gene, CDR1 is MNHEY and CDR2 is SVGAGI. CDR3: CASRPGWDYGYTF. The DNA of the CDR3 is TGTGCCAGCAGGCCAGGGTGGGACTATGGCTACACCTTC.